The sequence of this TCR beta chain was determined in a study of beta chain features in type 1 diabetes. Study background: Examination of sorted cells across all samples involved 100 million or so cells.

General observations from the study: Significant though moderate, a shortening of TCRB CDR3s appeared in all four CD4+ subsets of Type 1 diabetes patients.

Germline V gene sequence: CDR1 MNHNY, CDR2 SVGAGI (reference sequence). V lost 6 bases, J lost 8 bases, and 16 bases lay in between. The CDR3 runs 14 residues. Expressed TCRB transcripts got sequenced, as all isolated RNA was reverse transcribed. The method was immunoSEQ multiplex PCR; TCRdb's version includes in-frame clones alone and lacks a portion of them. This table has more than 25,000 clones, 49% appearing once. On this clone itself: No antigen is known for it.

The chain recombines TRBV6-6 with TRBJ1-4; the D is unclear. The material sequenced was stem cell memory CD4+ T cells from blood. The clonotype originates from a man younger than 45 with type 1 diabetes. CDR3 protein: CASSNSAREEKLFF. CDR3 bases: TGTGCCAGCAGCAACAGCGCGCGGGAGGAAAAACTGTTTTTT.